The TCR beta chain under discussion was sequenced for a study of CD8+ T cells in alopecia areata. General observations from the study: Higher clonality and more expanded CD8+ clones appeared in lesional than normal scalp. Relative to mice, TCR sharing across patients was less clear, a difference possibly HLA-related.

Germline V CDR1 and CDR2: LGHNA, YSLEER. The CDR3 is 15 amino acids. Losses at the gene ends were 1 base for V and 4 bases for J; bases not matched to a gene: 5. This sample's treatment: oral pan-JAK inhibitor, 5-10 mg twice daily. About this clone: What it binds is unknown.

Extracted RNA was reverse transcribed, and the resulting cDNA served as sequencing template. Repertoires were generated with immunoSEQ multiplex PCR, while TCRdb's copy carries only in-frame clones and drops some. This sample has some 190,000 clones, with 45% to 60% found just once. This sequence joins TRBV4-3 and TRBJ2-7; 9 positions match TRBD1. This sequence was found in a human donor with alopecia areata. The sequencing used CD8+ T cells sorted from blood, collected around week 54, from a patient treated with tofacitinib. The CDR3 here is CASSQVPGQGYEQYF. CDR3 coding DNA: TGCGCCAGCAGCCAAGTTCCGGGACAGGGTTACGAGCAGTACTTC.